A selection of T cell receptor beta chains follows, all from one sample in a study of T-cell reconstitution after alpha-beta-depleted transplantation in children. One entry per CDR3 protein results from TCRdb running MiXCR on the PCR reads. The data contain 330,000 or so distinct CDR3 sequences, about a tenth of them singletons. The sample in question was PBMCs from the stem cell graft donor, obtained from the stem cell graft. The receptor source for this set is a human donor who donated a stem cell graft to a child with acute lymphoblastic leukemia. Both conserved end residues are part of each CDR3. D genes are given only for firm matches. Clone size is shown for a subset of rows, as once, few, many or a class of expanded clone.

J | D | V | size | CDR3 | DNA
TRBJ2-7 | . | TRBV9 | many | CASSGWPSYEQYF | TGTGCCAGCAGCGGGTGGCCCTCCTACGAGCAGTACTTC
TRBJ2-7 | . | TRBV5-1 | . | CASRASGNEQYF | TGCGCCAGCAGAGCCTCAGGGAACGAGCAGTACTTC
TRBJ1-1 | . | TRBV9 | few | CASSVGERATEAFF | TGTGCCAGCAGCGTAGGGGAAAGGGCCACTGAAGCTTTCTTT
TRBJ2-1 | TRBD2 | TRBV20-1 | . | CSARETSGDYNEQFF | TGCAGTGCTAGGGAGACTAGCGGGGACTACAATGAGCAGTTCTTC
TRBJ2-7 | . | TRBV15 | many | CATSRVTTWEQYF | TGTGCCACCAGCAGAGTTACTACCTGGGAGCAGTACTTC
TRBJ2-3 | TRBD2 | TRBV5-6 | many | CASSAGGGPDTQYF | TGTGCCAGCAGCGCGGGAGGAGGGCCAGATACGCAGTATTTT
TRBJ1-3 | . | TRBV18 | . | CASSPRTLDSGNTIYF | TGTGCCAGCTCACCTCGGACTCTCGACTCTGGAAACACCATATATTTT
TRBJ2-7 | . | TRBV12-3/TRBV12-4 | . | CASSLFRDEDEQYF | TGTGCCAGCAGTTTGTTCAGGGATGAGGACGAGCAGTACTTC
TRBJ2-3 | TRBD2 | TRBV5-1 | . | CASSARLAGGPDTQYF | TGCGCCAGCAGCGCCCGACTAGCGGGAGGGCCAGATACGCAGTATTTT
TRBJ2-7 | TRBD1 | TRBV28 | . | CASSDGQGTYEQYF | TGTGCCAGCAGTGACGGACAGGGGACCTACGAGCAGTACTTC
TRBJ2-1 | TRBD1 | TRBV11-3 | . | CASSLMTGHAGNEQFF | TGTGCCAGCAGCTTGATGACAGGGCACGCCGGCAATGAGCAGTTCTTC
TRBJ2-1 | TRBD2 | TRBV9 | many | CASSVGGVPSGLQFF | TGTGCCAGCAGCGTAGGAGGGGTCCCTAGCGGATTGCAGTTCTTC
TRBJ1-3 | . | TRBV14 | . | CASSQEWGSGNTIYF | TGTGCCAGCAGCCAAGAATGGGGCTCTGGAAACACCATATATTTT
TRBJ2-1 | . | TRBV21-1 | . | CASSKGPGTNPQSAYSYNEQFF | TGTGCCAGCAGCAAAGGACCCGGGACTAACCCCCAATCCGCCTACTCCTACAATGAGCAGTTCTTC
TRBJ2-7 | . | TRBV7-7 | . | CASSPLTGKTYEQYF | TGTGCTAGCAGCCCACTAACGGGAAAAACCTACGAGCAGTACTTC
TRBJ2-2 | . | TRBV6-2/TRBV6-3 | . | CASSYSASGELFF | TGTGCCAGCAGTTACTCGGCTTCCGGGGAGCTGTTTTTT
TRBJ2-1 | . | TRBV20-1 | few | CSARISGSYNEQFF | TGCAGTGCTAGGATTAGCGGATCCTACAATGAGCAGTTCTTC
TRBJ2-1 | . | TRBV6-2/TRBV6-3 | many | CASSYPDKQFF | TGTGCCAGCAGTTACCCGGACAAGCAGTTCTTC
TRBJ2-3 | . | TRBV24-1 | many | CATSDRASTDTQYF | TGTGCCACCAGTGACCGGGCCTCCACAGATACGCAGTATTTT
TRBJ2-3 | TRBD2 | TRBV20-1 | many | CSARDGRGLDTDTQYF | TGCAGTGCTAGAGATGGAAGAGGACTAGACACAGATACGCAGTATTTT
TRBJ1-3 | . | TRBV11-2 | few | CASSSTYRPGKSSSGNTIYF | TGTGCCAGCAGCTCGACCTACAGGCCAGGGAAGTCTTCCTCTGGAAACACCATATATTTT
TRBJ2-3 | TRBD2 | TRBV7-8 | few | CASSLGAGVKTDTQYF | TGTGCCAGCAGCTTAGGCGCGGGAGTTAAAACAGATACGCAGTATTTT
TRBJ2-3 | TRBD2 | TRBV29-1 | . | CSVGSGTPDTQYF | TGCAGCGTTGGGAGCGGGACCCCAGATACGCAGTATTTT
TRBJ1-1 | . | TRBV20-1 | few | CSARETGTGTEAFF | TGCAGTGCTAGGGAAACAGGGACCGGCACTGAAGCTTTCTTT
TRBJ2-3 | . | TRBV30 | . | CAWGGARTDTQYF | TGTGCCTGGGGGGGGGCCAGGACAGATACGCAGTATTTT
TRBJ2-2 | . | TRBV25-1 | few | CASRQTGQNTGELFF | TGTGCCAGCAGACAGACAGGTCAGAACACCGGGGAGCTGTTTTTT
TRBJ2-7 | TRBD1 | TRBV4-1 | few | CASSQLGTGEDEQYF | TGCGCCAGCAGCCAGCTGGGGACAGGGGAGGACGAGCAGTACTTC
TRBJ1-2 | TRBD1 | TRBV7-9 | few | CWTGNNYGYTF | TGTTGGACAGGGAACAACTATGGCTACACCTTC
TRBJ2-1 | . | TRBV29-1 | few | CSVEWAGQYNEQFF | TGCAGCGTTGAGTGGGCGGGACAATACAATGAGCAGTTCTTC
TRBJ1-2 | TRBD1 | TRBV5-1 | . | CASSLEGTGRSNYGYTF | TGCGCCAGCAGCTTGGAAGGGACAGGGAGGTCCAACTATGGCTACACCTTC
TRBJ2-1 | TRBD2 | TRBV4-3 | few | CASSQSLAESYNEQFF | TGCGCCAGCAGCCAATCACTAGCGGAATCCTACAATGAGCAGTTCTTC
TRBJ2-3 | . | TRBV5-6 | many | CASSPTQRGTDTQYF | TGTGCCAGCAGCCCTACTCAGAGGGGCACAGATACGCAGTATTTT
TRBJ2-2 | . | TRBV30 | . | CAWSGGAPGELFF | TGTGCCTGGAGTGGGGGGGCTCCCGGGGAGCTGTTTTTT
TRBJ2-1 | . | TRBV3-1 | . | CASSQDSGAYNEQFF | TGTGCCAGCAGCCAAGATAGCGGAGCCTACAATGAGCAGTTCTTC
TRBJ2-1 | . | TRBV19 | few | CASSAQPHWGSGYNEQFF | TGTGCCAGTAGTGCACAACCTCATTGGGGCTCTGGGTACAATGAGCAGTTCTTC
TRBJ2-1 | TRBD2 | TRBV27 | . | CASSLGLAGVGFYNEQFF | TGTGCCAGCAGTTTAGGGCTAGCGGGAGTCGGTTTCTACAATGAGCAGTTCTTC
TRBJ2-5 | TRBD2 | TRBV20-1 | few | CSALLAGGQETQYF | TGCAGTGCGCTACTAGCGGGAGGGCAAGAGACCCAGTACTTC
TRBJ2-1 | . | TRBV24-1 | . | CATSDSRDFSNEQFF | TGTGCCACCAGTGATTCAAGGGATTTTTCAAATGAGCAGTTCTTC
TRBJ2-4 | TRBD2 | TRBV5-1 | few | CASSGGLAGGDLAKNIQYF | TGCGCCAGCAGCGGAGGACTAGCGGGAGGCGATCTAGCCAAAAACATTCAGTACTTC
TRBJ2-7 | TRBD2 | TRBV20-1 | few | CSARYGLAGDEQYF | TGCAGTGCTAGATACGGACTAGCGGGAGACGAGCAGTACTTC
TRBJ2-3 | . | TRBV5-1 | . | CASSLIQGPRLVTDTQYF | TGCGCCAGCAGCTTGATCCAGGGACCTCGACTAGTAACAGATACGCAGTATTTT
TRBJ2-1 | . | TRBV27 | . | CASSYQGATNEQFF | TGTGCCAGCAGTTACCAGGGAGCTACAAATGAGCAGTTCTTC
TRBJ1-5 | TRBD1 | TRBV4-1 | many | CASSQDLGQSQPQHF | TGCGCCAGCAGCCAAGACCTGGGACAGTCTCAGCCCCAGCATTTT
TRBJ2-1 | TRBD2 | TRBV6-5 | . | CASSFRPLAGVYNEQFF | TGTGCCAGCAGTTTTCGTCCCCTAGCGGGAGTTTACAATGAGCAGTTCTTC
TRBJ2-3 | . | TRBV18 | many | CASSPPSTDTQYF | TGTGCCAGCAGTCCCCCTAGCACAGATACGCAGTATTTT
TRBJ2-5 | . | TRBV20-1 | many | CSARNQAAGTQYF | TGCAGTGCTAGAAATCAGGCTGCCGGGACCCAGTACTTC
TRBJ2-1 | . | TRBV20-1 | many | CSARDGGENEQFF | TGCAGTGCTAGAGATGGGGGAGAAAATGAGCAGTTCTTC